The sequence of this T cell receptor (beta chain) was determined in a study of blood T cell repertoires in COVID-19. Study-wide background: Collection of acute and convalescent COVID-19 samples took place in the United States, Italy and Spain. Sample material is recorded as cDNA or gDNA derived from T cells, B-cell-depleted T cells, or PBMCs.

Germline CDR1 and CDR2: LNHDA and SQIVND (reference sequence). The germline V and J ends were trimmed by 3 bases and 4 bases, with 10 bases remaining between them. The CDR3 sequence is 14 residues long. Original processing notes: Reference gene primer amplification gave estimated nucleated cell counts. Profiling relied on immunoSEQ multiplex PCR, and the TCRdb table lists in-frame clones only, not all of them. V and J calls and clone size follow that table, whereas D and trimming were derived from the DNA. There are roughly 140,000 clones in the sample; about nine tenths occur only once, and 2.3% lies in the top ten.

This receptor was identified in a human donor in a cohort sampled during active COVID-19. V is TRBV19 and J is TRBJ1-5; tentative D call: TRBD1 (6 bases). Sequencing was performed on peripheral blood. CDR3 region: CASSIGTTNQPQHF. CDR3 sequence (DNA): TGTGCCAGTAGTATCGGGACAACAAATCAGCCCCAGCATTTT. The full variable domain, in which reference TRBV19 and TRBJ1-5 provide the parts outside the CDR3, is DGGITQSPKYLFRKEGQNVTLSCEQNLNHDAMYWYRQDPGQGLRLIYYSQIVNDFQKGDIAEGYSVSREKKESFPLTVTSAQKNPTAFYLCASSIGTTNQPQHFGDGTRLSIL.